These T cell receptor beta chains were read from a single sample in a study of T cell responses to AZD1222 COVID-19 vaccine. Clones were read by immunoSEQ multiplex PCR, and TCRdb kept only the in-frame ones, dropping some. The sample lists approximately 130,000 clones; 80% to 90% were seen once. The source material was peripheral blood, sampled on day 0 of MenACWY control vaccination. These receptors all come from an adult in good health. Both conserved end residues are part of each CDR3. A D gene is named only where the DNA matches it firmly. Size tells how often a clone was seen (once, few, many) or the class of an expanded clone, and some rows leave it out.

TRBJ2-3 | - | - | TRBV24-1 | CATSDPTFSADTQYF | TGTGCCACCAGTGATCCCACTTTTTCCGCAGATACGCAGTATTTT
TRBJ1-2 | - | - | TRBV5-6 | CASSRGQPTYGYTF | TGTGCCAGCAGCAGAGGACAACCGACCTATGGCTACACCTTC
TRBJ2-1 | - | - | TRBV3-1/TRBV3-2 | CASSPALVSEQFF | TGTGCCAGCAGCCCTGCCCTAGTTAGTGAGCAGTTCTTC
TRBJ1-1 | - | - | TRBV5-1 | CASRMEVGMNTEAFF | TGCGCCAGCAGAATGGAGGTCGGGATGAACACTGAAGCTTTCTTT
TRBJ1-2 | - | once | TRBV27 | CATRGVFGFDYGYTF | TGTGCCACCCGGGGGGTTTTCGGCTTCGACTATGGCTACACCTTC
TRBJ2-3 | TRBD2 | once | TRBV7-3 | CASSPIAGGADTQYF | TGTGCCAGCAGCCCAATAGCGGGAGGAGCAGATACGCAGTATTTT
TRBJ1-2 | - | - | TRBV11-1 | CASSPSDSYGYTF | TGTGCCAGCAGCCCTTCGGACAGCTATGGCTACACCTTC
TRBJ2-3 | TRBD2 | - | TRBV10-1 | CASSEYGRGDTQYF | TGCGCCAGCAGTGAGTACGGGAGGGGAGATACGCAGTATTTT
TRBJ2-7 | TRBD1 | once | TRBV5-1 | CASSFYRGTSYEQYF | TGCGCCAGCAGCTTCTACAGGGGCACCTCCTACGAGCAGTACTTC
TRBJ1-5 | - | - | TRBV13 | CASTEWGSDQPQHF | TGTGCCAGCACCGAATGGGGGTCGGACCAGCCCCAGCATTTT
TRBJ2-2 | - | once | TRBV6-4 | CASSEEASNTGELFF | TGTGCCAGCTCTGAGGAGGCCTCGAACACCGGGGAGCTGTTTTTT
TRBJ2-7 | - | - | TRBV6-1 | CASSEPVGASYEQYF | TGTGCCAGCAGTGAACCCGTAGGGGCCTCCTACGAGCAGTACTTC
TRBJ1-1 | TRBD1 | - | TRBV5-4 | CASSQTGVTEAFF | TGTGCCAGCAGCCAGACAGGGGTCACTGAAGCTTTCTTT
TRBJ1-2 | - | - | TRBV30 | CAWSRQGRDGYTF | TGTGCCTGGAGTAGGCAGGGGAGAGATGGCTACACCTTC
TRBJ1-2 | - | - | TRBV9 | CASSAVSYNWGYTF | TGTGCCAGCAGCGCCGTATCGTACAATTGGGGCTACACCTTC
TRBJ2-1 | TRBD2 | - | TRBV11-3 | CASSGLAGNEQFF | TGTGCCAGCAGCGGACTAGCGGGAAATGAGCAGTTCTTC
TRBJ2-1 | TRBD2 | - | TRBV2 | CASRPTSGGLGEQFF | TGTGCCAGCAGGCCGACTAGCGGGGGACTCGGTGAGCAGTTCTTC
TRBJ1-5 | - | - | TRBV14 | CASSQRIYSNQPQHF | TGTGCCAGCAGCCAGAGGATTTATAGCAATCAGCCCCAGCATTTT
TRBJ2-7 | - | - | TRBV6-5 | CASRDRPYEQYF | TGTGCCAGCAGGGACAGACCCTACGAGCAGTACTTC
TRBJ1-5 | TRBD1 | - | TRBV7-8 | CASSLRTGGSNQPQHF | TGTGCCAGCAGCCTTAGGACAGGGGGGAGCAATCAGCCCCAGCATTTT
TRBJ1-1 | - | - | TRBV5-6 | CASSMAGYTAEAFF | TGTGCCAGCAGCATGGCAGGGTATACGGCAGAAGCTTTCTTT
TRBJ2-7 | TRBD2 | - | TRBV3-1/TRBV3-2 | CASSRGRGYEQYF | TGTGCCAGCAGCCGCGGGAGAGGGTACGAGCAGTACTTC
TRBJ2-5 | TRBD2 | - | TRBV28 | CASSLYPAGGPLETQYF | TGTGCCAGCAGTTTATATCCAGCGGGAGGGCCTTTGGAGACCCAGTACTTC
TRBJ1-2 | TRBD1 | - | TRBV5-4 | CASSTRPGTGLYGYTF | TGTGCCAGCAGCACCCGACCCGGGACAGGTCTCTATGGCTACACCTTC
TRBJ1-2 | - | - | TRBV5-1 | CASSLANGQIYGYTF | TGCGCCAGCAGCTTGGCCAATGGACAGATCTATGGCTACACCTTC
TRBJ2-4 | - | - | TRBV6-6 | CASSPAPTVKNIQYF | TGTGCCAGCAGCCCCGCCCCGACGGTCAAAAACATTCAGTACTTC
TRBJ2-1 | - | - | TRBV12-3/TRBV12-4 | CASSFPERNEQFF | TGTGCCAGCAGTTTCCCAGAGCGTAATGAGCAGTTCTTC
TRBJ2-1 | TRBD2 | - | TRBV29-1 | CSVDPGLANEQFF | TGCAGCGTTGATCCGGGACTAGCAAATGAGCAGTTCTTC
TRBJ1-2 | TRBD1 | once | TRBV5-1 | CASSATGGQGEYTF | TGCGCCAGCAGCGCCACAGGGGGGCAAGGAGAATACACCTTC
TRBJ1-2 | TRBD1 | - | TRBV4-2 | CASSQDLPQGARGYTF | TGTGCCAGCAGCCAAGATCTCCCCCAGGGGGCGCGTGGCTACACCTTC
TRBJ1-2 | - | - | TRBV24-1 | CATSVPTQNYGYTF | TGTGCCACCAGTGTTCCGACGCAAAACTATGGCTACACCTTC